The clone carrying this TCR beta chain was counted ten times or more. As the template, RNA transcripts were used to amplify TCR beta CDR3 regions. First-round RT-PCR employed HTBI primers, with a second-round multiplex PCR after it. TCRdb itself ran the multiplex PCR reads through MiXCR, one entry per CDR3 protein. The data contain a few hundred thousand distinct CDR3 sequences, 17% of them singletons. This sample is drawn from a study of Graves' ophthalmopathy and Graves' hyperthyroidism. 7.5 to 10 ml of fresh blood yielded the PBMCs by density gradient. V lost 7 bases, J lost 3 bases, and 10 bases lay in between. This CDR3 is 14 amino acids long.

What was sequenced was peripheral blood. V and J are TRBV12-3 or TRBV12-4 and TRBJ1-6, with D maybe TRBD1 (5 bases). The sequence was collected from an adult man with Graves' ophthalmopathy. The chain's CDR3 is CASTGTGYNSPLHF. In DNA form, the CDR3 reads TGTGCCAGCACCGGGACTGGCTATAATTCACCCCTCCACTTT.